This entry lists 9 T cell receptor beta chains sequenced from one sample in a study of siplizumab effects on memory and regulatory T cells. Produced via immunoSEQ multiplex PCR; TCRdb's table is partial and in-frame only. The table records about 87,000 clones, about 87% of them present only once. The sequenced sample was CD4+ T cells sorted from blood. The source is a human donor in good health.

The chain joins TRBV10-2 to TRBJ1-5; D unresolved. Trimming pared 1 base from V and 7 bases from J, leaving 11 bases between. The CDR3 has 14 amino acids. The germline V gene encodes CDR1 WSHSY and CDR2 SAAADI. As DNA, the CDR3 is TGCGCCAGCAGTGAGTTTAACAGTGTACAGCCCCAGCATTTT. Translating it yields CASSEFNSVQPQHF.

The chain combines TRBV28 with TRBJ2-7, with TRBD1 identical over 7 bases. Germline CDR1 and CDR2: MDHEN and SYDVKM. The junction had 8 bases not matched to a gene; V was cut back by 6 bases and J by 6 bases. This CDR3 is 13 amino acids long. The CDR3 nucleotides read TGTGCCAGCAGCCCGGACAGGTTGTCCGAGCAGTACTTC. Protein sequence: CASSPDRLSEQYF.

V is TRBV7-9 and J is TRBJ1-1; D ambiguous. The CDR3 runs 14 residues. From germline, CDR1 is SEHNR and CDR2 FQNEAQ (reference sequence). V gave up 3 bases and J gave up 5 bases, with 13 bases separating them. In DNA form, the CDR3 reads TGTGCCAGCAGCTTGTTGCCCCCGGGTACTGAAGCTTTCTTT. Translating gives CASSLLPPGTEAFF.

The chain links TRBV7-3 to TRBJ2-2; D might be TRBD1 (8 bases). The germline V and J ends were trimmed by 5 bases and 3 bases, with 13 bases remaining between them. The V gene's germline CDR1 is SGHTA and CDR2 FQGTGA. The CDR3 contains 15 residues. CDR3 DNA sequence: TGTGCCAGCAGCCGGACAGGGAGGGACACCGGGGAGCTGTTTTTT. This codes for CASSRTGRDTGELFF. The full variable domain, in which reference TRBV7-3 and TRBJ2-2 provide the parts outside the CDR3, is GAGVSQTPSNKVTEKGKYVELRCDPISGHTALYWYRQSLGQGPEFLIYFQGTGAADDSGLPNDRFFAVRPEGSVSTLKIQRTERGDSAVYLCASSRTGRDTGELFFGEGSRLTVL.

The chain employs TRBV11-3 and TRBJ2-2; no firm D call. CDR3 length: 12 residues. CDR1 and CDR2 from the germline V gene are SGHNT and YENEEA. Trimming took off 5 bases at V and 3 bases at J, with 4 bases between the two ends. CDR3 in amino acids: CASSLHTGELFF. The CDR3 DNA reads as TGTGCCAGCAGCCTCCACACCGGGGAGCTGTTTTTT. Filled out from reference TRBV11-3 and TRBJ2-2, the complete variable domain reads EAGVVQSPRYKIIEKKQPVAFWCNPISGHNTLYWYLQNLGQGPELLIRYENEEAVDDSQLPKDRFSAERLKGVDSTLKIQPAELGDSAVYLCASSLHTGELFFGEGSRLTVL.

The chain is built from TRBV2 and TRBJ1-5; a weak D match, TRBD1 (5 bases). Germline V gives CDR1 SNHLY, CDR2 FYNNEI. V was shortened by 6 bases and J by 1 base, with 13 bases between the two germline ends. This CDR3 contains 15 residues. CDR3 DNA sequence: TGTGCCAGCAGAGACCAGGGAGGGAGCAATCAGCCCCAGCATTTT. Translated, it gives CASRDQGGSNQPQHF.

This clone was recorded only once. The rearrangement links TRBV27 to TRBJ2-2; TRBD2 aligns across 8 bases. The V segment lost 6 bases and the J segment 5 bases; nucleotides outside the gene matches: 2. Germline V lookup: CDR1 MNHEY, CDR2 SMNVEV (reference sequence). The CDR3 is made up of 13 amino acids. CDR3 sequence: CASRPSGTGELFF. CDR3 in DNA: TGTGCCAGCAGACCTAGCGGGACCGGGGAGCTGTTTTTT.

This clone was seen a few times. The CDR3 DNA follows: TGTGCCAGCAGTTTCGGGGAAGGGGGCTTGGCAGATACGCAGTATTTT. This translates into CASSFGEGGLADTQYF. The chain is built from TRBV28 and TRBJ2-3; 7 nucleotides line up with TRBD1. Germline CDR1 and CDR2: MDHEN and SYDVKM. The V gene end was trimmed by 3 bases and the J gene end by 4 bases; junction bases not matched to a gene: 10. The CDR3 is made up of 16 amino acids.

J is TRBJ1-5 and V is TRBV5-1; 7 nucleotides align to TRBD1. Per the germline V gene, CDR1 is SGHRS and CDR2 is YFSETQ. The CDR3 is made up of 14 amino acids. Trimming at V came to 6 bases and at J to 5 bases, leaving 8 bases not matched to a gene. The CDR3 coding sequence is TGCGCCAGCACCCGACAGGGTCCGGATCAGCCCCAGCATTTT. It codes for CASTRQGPDQPQHF.